Listed below are T cell receptor beta chains from one sample, sequenced in a study of T cells in Graves' hyperthyroidism and ophthalmopathy. TCRdb reprocessed the multiplex PCR reads with MiXCR, giving one entry per CDR3 protein. The sample has hundreds of thousands of distinct CDR3 sequences; 20% are singletons. Sequenced input: blood. The receptor set was obtained from a man aged 35 to 55 with Graves' ophthalmopathy. Each CDR3 is given with its conserved first and last residue. Fields, in order: clone size, D gene, J gene, V gene, CDR3 DNA, CDR3 protein. A D gene is named only where the DNA matches it firmly. Some rows have no size entry. The others give once, few or many, or a class for an expanded clone.

once NA TRBJ2-7 TRBV5-6 TGTGCCAGCAGCTTCAGGTCCGTGGGCTTCTACGAGCAGTACTTC CASSFRSVGFYEQYF
few NA TRBJ1-5 TRBV6-5 TGTGCCAGCAGTTACCAGGGGTTATATCAGCCCCAGCATTTT CASSYQGLYQPQHF
many TRBD2 TRBJ2-2 TRBV7-2 TGTGCCAGCAGCCAGTACCTAGCGGGAGCCGGGGAGCTGTTTTTT CASSQYLAGAGELFF
NA NA TRBJ1-4 TRBV5-1 TGCGCCAGCAGCTTGGGGACAGCGCCGGGTGAAAAACTGTTTTTT CASSLGTAPGEKLFF
NA NA TRBJ2-5 TRBV7-2 TGTGCCGGCAGCTTAGTAGGGGGAAGGGAGACCCAGTACTTC CAGSLVGGRETQYF
NA TRBD1 TRBJ1-2 TRBV27 TGTGCCAGCTCTCCTCTCCGGGACAGGACCTCTAACTATGGCTACACCTTC CASSPLRDRTSNYGYTF
NA NA TRBJ1-1 TRBV11-2 TGTGCCAGCAGCCCCCGGAGGGGATTGAACACTGAAGCTTTCTTT CASSPRRGLNTEAFF
NA NA TRBJ2-2 TRBV12-5 TGTGCTAGTGGTCCCAAGGGGGGCCAGAACACCGGGGAGCTGTTTTTT CASGPKGGQNTGELFF
few TRBD2 TRBJ2-3 TRBV20-1 TGCAGTGCTAGAACCCTAGCGGGGGGCGGAACAGATACGCAGTATTTT CSARTLAGGGTDTQYF
few TRBD2 TRBJ2-5 TRBV19 TGTGCCAGTAGTATAGGCGGGAGGGCCGCAGAGACCCAGTACTTC CASSIGGRAAETQYF
NA NA TRBJ2-2 TRBV6-1 TGTGCCAGCAGTGAAAGTTTGACCGGGGAGCTGTTTTTT CASSESLTGELFF
NA TRBD2 TRBJ2-5 TRBV29-1 TGCAGCGGGGCTAGCGGGGGAGAGACCCAGTACTTC CSGASGGETQYF
many NA TRBJ2-1 TRBV11-2 TGTGCCAGCAGCTTAGGACGCAACAATGAGCAGTTCTTC CASSLGRNNEQFF
few TRBD1 TRBJ1-1 TRBV6-2/TRBV6-3 TGTGCCAGCAGTTACTCGACAGGGGTGGCTGAAGCTTTCTTT CASSYSTGVAEAFF
many TRBD2 TRBJ2-7 TRBV28 TGTGCCAGCAGGGGACTAGCGGGGACCTACGAGCAGTACTTC CASRGLAGTYEQYF
few TRBD1 TRBJ2-3 TRBV28 TGTGCCAGCCCGCACAGGGGACACCGAAGCACAGATACGCAGTATTTT CASPHRGHRSTDTQYF
NA NA TRBJ1-4 TRBV12-3/TRBV12-4 TGTGCCAGCAGTTTAGTATTAGGTGGAGGGCCCCATGAAAAACTGTTTTTT CASSLVLGGGPHEKLFF
few NA TRBJ2-2 TRBV2 TGTGCCAGCAGTGAAGCGGCGGCCACCGGGGAGCTGTTTTTT CASSEAAATGELFF
NA TRBD2 TRBJ2-3 TRBV7-6 TGTGCCAGCAGCTTAACCCTAGCGGGCCCCCCAGATACGCAGTATTTT CASSLTLAGPPDTQYF
few NA TRBJ1-1 TRBV5-8 TGTGCCAGCAGCTTGAGCCCGGACGGGGAAGCTTTCTTT CASSLSPDGEAFF
NA NA TRBJ2-3 TRBV20-1 TGCAGTGCTAGAGGGTCCCGGGGCACAGATACGCAGTATTTT CSARGSRGTDTQYF
few TRBD2 TRBJ2-7 TRBV5-4 TGTGCCAGCAGCTTGGGGGGACTAGCGGGGGTGAGCTCCTACGAGCAGTACTTC CASSLGGLAGVSSYEQYF
NA NA TRBJ2-1 TRBV7-9 TGTGCCAGCAGCGAGAGGTCTAGTACATTAAATGAGCAGTTCTTC CASSERSSTLNEQFF
NA NA TRBJ2-6 TRBV5-1 TGCGCCAGCAGCTTGAGGGGTACTGGGGCCAACGTCCTGACTTTC CASSLRGTGANVLTF
NA TRBD1 TRBJ1-5 TRBV6-1 TGTGCCAGCTTCACAGGGGGTGGCAATCAGCCCCAGCATTTT CASFTGGGNQPQHF
NA TRBD2 TRBJ2-1 TRBV6-5 TGTGCCAGCAGTTATGGCAGCGGGAGGTTAGATGAGCAGTTCTTC CASSYGSGRLDEQFF
few TRBD1 TRBJ2-5 TRBV6-1 TGTGCCAGCAGCGCTTCGGGGGACAGGGGTCAAGAGACCCAGTACTTC CASSASGDRGQETQYF